This record concerns one T cell receptor (beta chain) sequence. Antigen unknown. A much larger clone lies one base from this, so it may be a read error. TCRdb used MiXCR to reprocess the 5' RACE reads, holding one entry per CDR3 protein. The sample carries around 490,000 distinct CDR3 sequences, roughly 5.2% recorded once. The CDR3 contains 13 residues. V gave up 5 bases and J gave up 7 bases, with 11 bases separating them. This specimen belongs to a study of CD8 T cells in ankylosing spondylitis. The study, taken as a whole, reports: CD8+ disease-linked clones were present at relatively low frequencies in blood. It appeared that ankylosing spondylitis blood was characterized by a TCR beta motif of under ten highly homologous variants.

This TCR was sampled from a male donor with ankylosing spondylitis. Sequenced sample: blood, either unsorted or a sorted T cell fraction (not recorded which). This chain uses TRBV12-3 or TRBV12-4 with TRBJ1-4; maybe TRBD1 (5 bases). The CDR3: CASSPGLREKLFF. DNA for the CDR3: TGTGCCAGCAGTCCGGGACTGCGTGAAAAACTGTTTTTT.